The rows below give T cell receptor beta chains drawn from one sample of a study of control samples from healthy donors and cancer patients. Here immunoSEQ multiplex PCR was the method, and the copy in TCRdb shows in-frame clones only, minus some. The sample shows approximately 100,000 clones, approximately 86% of them seen only once. Input material: blood. These receptors all come from a young man in good health. Each CDR3 is given with its conserved first and last residue. A D gene is named only where the DNA matches it firmly. Size values are once, few and many counts, or a class for expanded clones, and some rows have none.

NA,TRBJ2-3,TRBV5-1,TRBD2,TGCGCCAGCAGCTTCAGCGGGAGTACAGGAGGGACAGATACGCAGTATTTT,CASSFSGSTGGTDTQYF
once,TRBJ2-6,TRBV5-1,NA,TGCGCCAGCAGAGTCCGATCTGGGGCCAACGTCCTGACTTTC,CASRVRSGANVLTF
NA,TRBJ2-1,TRBV29-1,NA,TGCAGCGTTGAAAGGGGAGGAGGCCTCAATGAGCAGTTCTTC,CSVERGGGLNEQFF
NA,TRBJ2-4,TRBV13,TRBD1,TGTGCCAGCAGCTTCTACAGGGGGCGAGATGTAGGCAAAAACATTCAGTACTTC,CASSFYRGRDVGKNIQYF
NA,TRBJ1-3,TRBV15,NA,TGTGCCACCAGCAGAGACCGGGGGAACTCTGGAAACACCATATATTTT,CATSRDRGNSGNTIYF
NA,TRBJ1-3,TRBV6-5,TRBD1,TGTGCCAGCAGGCCTGGACAGGCCTATGGAAACACCATATATTTT,CASRPGQAYGNTIYF
once,TRBJ1-1,TRBV12-3/TRBV12-4,NA,TGTGCCAGCAGTTTAGCGGTTGGAGCTTTCTTT,CASSLAVGAFF
NA,TRBJ1-4,TRBV5-6,NA,TGTGCCAGCAGCTTTACAGACGAAGAAAAACTGTTTTTT,CASSFTDEEKLFF
NA,TRBJ2-1,TRBV5-6,NA,TGTGCCAGCAGCTTCGGGGACCCGGAAAACAATGAGCAGTTCTTC,CASSFGDPENNEQFF
NA,TRBJ1-2,TRBV19,NA,TGTGCCAGTAGTATAGTTTATCAAGACTATGGCTACACCTTC,CASSIVYQDYGYTF
few,TRBJ1-1,TRBV4-2,NA,TGTGCCAGCAGCCAGGGGGAGGGGTCGGCTGAAGCTTTCTTT,CASSQGEGSAEAFF
NA,TRBJ2-7,TRBV15,NA,TGTGCCACCAGCAGGGGTAAAGGGGTACGCGCGATCTACGAGCAGTACTTC,CATSRGKGVRAIYEQYF
NA,TRBJ1-4,TRBV7-2,NA,TGTGCCAGCAGCTTATTTTCTACGGTCGAAAAACTGTTTTTT,CASSLFSTVEKLFF
NA,TRBJ2-7,TRBV7-9,NA,TGTGCCAGCAGCTTATCAGCGACCGATTCCTACGAGCAGTACTTC,CASSLSATDSYEQYF
once,TRBJ1-4,TRBV6-2/TRBV6-3,TRBD1,TGTGCCAGCAGTTACGGTTGGGACAGCGTAAATGAAAAACTGTTTTTT,CASSYGWDSVNEKLFF
NA,TRBJ2-1,TRBV4-1,TRBD2,TGCGCCAGCAGCCAGAATCTAGCGGTCGGTGAGCAGTTCTTC,CASSQNLAVGEQFF
NA,TRBJ2-7,TRBV24-1,NA,TGTGCCACCAGTGACCCTTACTACGAGCAGTACTTC,CATSDPYYEQYF
NA,TRBJ1-2,TRBV5-3,TRBD1,TGTGCCAGAAGGTTCGGACAGGGAAAGAATGGCTACACCTTC,CARRFGQGKNGYTF
NA,TRBJ2-7,TRBV5-5,TRBD1,TGTGCCAGCAGCTGGGACAGGGGTAACTCCTACGAGCAGTACTTC,CASSWDRGNSYEQYF
NA,TRBJ1-2,TRBV6-5,NA,TGTGCCAGCAGTTACCTCGGACCTGGGTATGGCTACACCTTC,CASSYLGPGYGYTF
NA,TRBJ1-4,TRBV12-3/TRBV12-4,NA,TGTGCCAGCAGTTTCGGAGGCCGGGAAAAACTGTTTTTT,CASSFGGREKLFF
NA,TRBJ2-4,TRBV10-1,TRBD1,TGCGCCAGCAGGGGGGATGGAGACAGGGGCAGTGAGATGGGTGCCAAAAACATTCAGTACTTC,CASRGDGDRGSEMGAKNIQYF
NA,TRBJ1-1,TRBV13,NA,TGTGCCAGCAGCCAACAGGGTAGCACTGAAGCTTTCTTT,CASSQQGSTEAFF
NA,TRBJ2-7,TRBV18,NA,TGTGCCAGCTCACCAGTCTCCGGGGTCGACGAGCAGTACTTC,CASSPVSGVDEQYF
NA,TRBJ2-5,TRBV10-3,TRBD1,TGTGCCATCAGCGGATTCGACAGGGGGGCCGCCGGAGAGACCCAGTACTTC,CAISGFDRGAAGETQYF
NA,TRBJ1-4,TRBV7-9,TRBD1,TGTGCCAGCAGCCAAACGGGACAGGGTGCAACTAATGAAAAACTGTTTTTT,CASSQTGQGATNEKLFF
NA,TRBJ2-6,TRBV10-3,TRBD1,TGTGCCATCAAAAACCGGGACAGTTTCTCTGGGGCCAACGTCCTGACTTTC,CAIKNRDSFSGANVLTF
NA,TRBJ1-1,TRBV5-6,TRBD1,TGTGCCAGCAGCTTGGGGTGGACAGGGGACACTGAAGCTTTCTTT,CASSLGWTGDTEAFF
NA,TRBJ2-2,TRBV11-2,NA,TGTGCCAGCAGCTTAGCCCTAGCTGGTATCGGGGAGCTGTTTTTT,CASSLALAGIGELFF
NA,TRBJ1-5,TRBV7-8,TRBD1,TGTGCCAGCAGCCCAGGACAGGTTCGCAATCAGCCCCAGCATTTT,CASSPGQVRNQPQHF
NA,TRBJ1-2,TRBV29-1,NA,TGCAGCGTTGGGCAGGGGTCGTATGGCTACACCTTC,CSVGQGSYGYTF
NA,TRBJ1-1,TRBV30,NA,TGTGCCTGGAGTGTATTGGAGAACACTGAAGCTTTCTTT,CAWSVLENTEAFF
NA,TRBJ1-1,TRBV29-1,NA,TGCAGCGTTGGCCGCGGGGCGAACACTGAAGCTTTCTTT,CSVGRGANTEAFF
NA,TRBJ1-1,TRBV18,NA,TGTGCCAGCTCAGGTGAACCCGGCACTGAAGCTTTCTTT,CASSGEPGTEAFF
NA,TRBJ1-5,TRBV27,NA,TGTGCCAGCAGTTTAGGAGGGGGTGACCAGCCCCAGCATTTT,CASSLGGGDQPQHF
NA,TRBJ1-4,TRBV19,NA,TGTGCCAGTAGTATTCGCCCGGGCCCTAATGAAAAACTGTTTTTT,CASSIRPGPNEKLFF
few,TRBJ1-2,TRBV6-2/TRBV6-3,NA,TGTGCCAGCAGTTACTACCCCGGGTCGTCAAACTATGGCTACACCTTC,CASSYYPGSSNYGYTF
NA,TRBJ1-5,TRBV24-1,NA,TGTGCCACCAGTGATTTGGTGGGGAGGAGGGGCCGTCAGCCCCAGCATTTT,CATSDLVGRRGRQPQHF
NA,TRBJ2-3,TRBV5-4,TRBD2,TGTGCCAGCAGCTTCGCGGGAGGTCTCACAGATACGCAGTATTTT,CASSFAGGLTDTQYF
NA,TRBJ2-3,TRBV21-1,NA,TGTGCCAGCAGCAAAGTGGACTCGGGAGGGTACACAGATACGCAGTATTTT,CASSKVDSGGYTDTQYF
NA,TRBJ1-1,TRBV19,NA,TGTGCCAGTAGTACGGGGGTGGACACTGAAGCTTTCTTT,CASSTGVDTEAFF
NA,TRBJ2-1,TRBV30,NA,TGTGCCTGGAGGGAACGGGAGCCGGAGAAATCCTACAATGAGCAGTTCTTC,CAWREREPEKSYNEQFF
NA,TRBJ2-7,TRBV5-4,NA,TGTGCCAGCAGTTCTCGGACTCCCATAAACGAGCAGTACTTC,CASSSRTPINEQYF
NA,TRBJ2-1,TRBV19,NA,TGTGCCAGTAGTATTCTCGGCAGGAATGAGCAGTTCTTC,CASSILGRNEQFF
NA,TRBJ2-6,TRBV4-3,TRBD2,TGCGCCAGCAGCGATAGCGGGAGGGCTGGGGCCAACGTCCTGACTTTC,CASSDSGRAGANVLTF
NA,TRBJ2-5,TRBV29-1,TRBD1,TGCAGCGCCGAACAGGGGGCAGGGGAGACCCAGTACTTC,CSAEQGAGETQYF